The 9 T cell receptor beta chains below come from one sample, sequenced in a study of T cell repertoires in cytomegalovirus infection. TCRdb fed the reads into MiXCR, producing one record per CDR3 protein. The sample yields roughly 230,000 distinct CDR3 sequences, 10% to 15% seen once. The sample comprised PBMCs. The receptors originated from a human donor in good health (CMV status not recorded). Some clones in this sample may be carry-over from other donors' samples.

The table lists this clonotype with many counts. V gene TRBV7-2 combines with J gene TRBJ2-3; 13 bases map to TRBD2. Unmatched junction bases numbered 3, after V lost 5 bases and J lost 4 bases. Germline assignment: CDR1 SGHTA and CDR2 FQGNSA. The CDR3 length is 15 residues. CDR3: CASSKGLAGADTQYF. CDR3 nucleotide sequence: TGTGCCAGCAGCAAAGGACTAGCGGGAGCAGATACGCAGTATTTT.

This clonotype was counted at least ten times. V usage is TRBV28 and J usage is TRBJ2-7; D is unresolved. Germline CDR1 MDHEN, CDR2 SYDVKM. V lost 7 bases and J lost 4, with 17 bases in between. The CDR3 length is 14 residues. In DNA, the CDR3 is TGTGCCAGCAACCCCCCCCGCAGATTTTACGAGCAGTACTTC. It encodes CASNPPRRFYEQYF.

This clonotype showed up many times. The gene calls are TRBV7-2 and TRBJ1-1, with D unresolved. V was pared by 2 bases and J by 3 bases, with 10 bases between. The CDR3 is made up of 14 amino acids. The germline V gene encodes CDR1 SGHTA and CDR2 FQGNSA. CDR3 protein: CASSLYGSDTEAFF. The CDR3 DNA reads TGTGCCAGCAGCTTATACGGGTCGGACACTGAAGCTTTCTTT. Complete variable domain (other parts from reference TRBV7-2 and TRBJ1-1): GAGVSQSPSNKVTEKGKDVELRCDPISGHTALYWYRQSLGQGLEFLIYFQGNSAPDKSGLPSDRFSAERTGGSVSTLTIQRTQQEDSAVYLCASSLYGSDTEAFFGQGTRLTVV.

In this sample, this clonotype turned up many times. CDR3 nucleotide sequence: TGTGCCAGCAGCTTAGAGGGACAGGGATTGAGTGAGCAGTACTTC. It translates to CASSLEGQGLSEQYF. V and J are TRBV7-2 and TRBJ2-7, with 9 bases fitting TRBD1. The trim removed 1 base at V and 7 bases at J, leaving 8 bases unmatched. The CDR3 contains 15 residues. Germline assignment: CDR1 SGHTA and CDR2 FQGNSA.

This clonotype was recorded at least ten times. The V call is TRBV19, the J call TRBJ1-5, with 9 bases matching TRBD1. Germline trimming cut 10 bases from V and 2 bases from J; bases unmatched to any gene: 9. This CDR3 has 15 amino acids. Germline lookup yields CDR1 LNHDA and CDR2 SQIVND (reference sequence). This chain's CDR3 is CATRPGQGGNQPQHF. The CDR3 DNA is TGTGCCACGAGGCCGGGACAGGGAGGCAATCAGCCCCAGCATTTT. Filled out from reference TRBV19 and TRBJ1-5, the complete variable domain reads DGGITQSPKYLFRKEGQNVTLSCEQNLNHDAMYWYRQDPGQGLRLIYYSQIVNDFQKGDIAEGYSVSREKKESFPLTVTSAQKNPTAFYLCATRPGQGGNQPQHFGDGTRLSIL.

J is TRBJ2-2 and V is TRBV14; 7 bases match TRBD1. V gave up 5 bases and J gave up 1 base; unmatched junction bases: 4. CDR1 and CDR2 from the germline V gene are SGHDN and FVKESK. The CDR3 covers 15 residues. The CDR3 protein is CASSTTGKNTGELFF. The CDR3 DNA reads TGTGCCAGCAGCACGACAGGGAAGAACACCGGGGAGCTGTTTTTT.

The table lists this clonotype with many counts. The chain carries TRBV7-2 and TRBJ2-1; 8 bases are a match to TRBD2. The V gene's germline CDR1 is SGHTA and CDR2 FQGNSA. The CDR3 sequence is 15 residues long. Germline trimming cut 1 base from V and 6 bases from J; bases unmatched to any gene: 5. The CDR3 spells CASSLDPGGANEQFF. DNA of the CDR3: TGTGCCAGCAGCTTAGACCCGGGGGGGGCCAATGAGCAGTTCTTC.

Notes on this clonotype: This sequence may be a read error, since a much larger clone differs from it by one base. This chain links TRBV5-3 with TRBJ1-1; tentatively, D is TRBD1 (6 bases). TRBV5-3 is known as an ORF, though its function is uncertain. V gave up 8 bases and J gave up 13 bases, with 21 bases separating them. This CDR3 is 12 amino acids long. The CDR3 is CASSRRGGLVFF. Written as DNA, the CDR3 is TGTGCCAGCAGCCGACGGGGGGGGCTGGTTTTCTTT.

This clonotype showed up many times. The chain couples TRBV4-3 to TRBJ2-2; weak D call: TRBD1 (6 bases). CDR1 and CDR2 (germline): LGHNA, YSLEER. The CDR3 is 16 residues long. The germline V and J ends were trimmed by 0 bases and 2 bases, with 10 bases remaining between them. This CDR3 is CASSQDQGYNTGELFF. The CDR3 nucleotides are TGCGCCAGCAGCCAAGATCAGGGGTACAACACCGGGGAGCTGTTTTTT.